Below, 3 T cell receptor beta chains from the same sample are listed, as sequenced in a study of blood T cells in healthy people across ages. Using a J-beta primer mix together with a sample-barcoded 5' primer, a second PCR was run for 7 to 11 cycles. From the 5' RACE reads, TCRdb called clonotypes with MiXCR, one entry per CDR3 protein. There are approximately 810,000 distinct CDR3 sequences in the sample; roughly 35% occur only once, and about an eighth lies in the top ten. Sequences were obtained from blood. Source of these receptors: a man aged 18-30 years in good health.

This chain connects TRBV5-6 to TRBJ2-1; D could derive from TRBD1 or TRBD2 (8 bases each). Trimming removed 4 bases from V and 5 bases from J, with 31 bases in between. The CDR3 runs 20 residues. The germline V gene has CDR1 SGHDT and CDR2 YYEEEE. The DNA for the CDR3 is TGTGCCAGCAGCGGCCATAAGGACAGGGTAGCGGGAATCCACCACAATGAGCAGTTCTTC. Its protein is CASSGHKDRVAGIHHNEQFF. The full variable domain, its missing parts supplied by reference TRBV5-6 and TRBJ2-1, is DAGVTQSPTHLIKTRGQQVTLRCSPKSGHDTVSWYQQALGQGPQFIFQYYEEEERQRGNFPDRFSGHQFPNYSSELNVNALLLGDSALYLCASSGHKDRVAGIHHNEQFFGPGTRLTVL.

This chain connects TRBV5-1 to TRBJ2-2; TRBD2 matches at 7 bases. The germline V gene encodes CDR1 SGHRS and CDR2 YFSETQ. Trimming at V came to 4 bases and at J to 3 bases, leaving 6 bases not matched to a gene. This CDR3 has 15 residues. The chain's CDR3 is CASSRGEDHTGELFF. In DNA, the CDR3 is TGCGCCAGCAGCCGGGGGGAGGACCACACCGGGGAGCTGTTTTTT.

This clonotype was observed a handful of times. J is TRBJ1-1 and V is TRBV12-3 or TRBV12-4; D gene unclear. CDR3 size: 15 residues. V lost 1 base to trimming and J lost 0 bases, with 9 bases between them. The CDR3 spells CASSLDIGVNTEAFF. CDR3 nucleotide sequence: TGTGCCAGCAGTTTAGACATCGGGGTGAACACTGAAGCTTTCTTT.